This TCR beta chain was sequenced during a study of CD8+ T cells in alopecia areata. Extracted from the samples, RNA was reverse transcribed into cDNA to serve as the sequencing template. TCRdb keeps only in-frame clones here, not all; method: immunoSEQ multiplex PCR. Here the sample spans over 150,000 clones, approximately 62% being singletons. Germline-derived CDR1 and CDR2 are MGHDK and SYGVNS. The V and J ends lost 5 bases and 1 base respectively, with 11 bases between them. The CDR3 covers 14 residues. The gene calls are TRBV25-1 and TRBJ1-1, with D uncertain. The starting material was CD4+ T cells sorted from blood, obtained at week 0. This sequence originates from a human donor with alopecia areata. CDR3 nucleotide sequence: TGTGCCAGCAGTCCTCATTTTCAGAACACTGAAGCTTTCTTT. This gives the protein CASSPHFQNTEAFF.